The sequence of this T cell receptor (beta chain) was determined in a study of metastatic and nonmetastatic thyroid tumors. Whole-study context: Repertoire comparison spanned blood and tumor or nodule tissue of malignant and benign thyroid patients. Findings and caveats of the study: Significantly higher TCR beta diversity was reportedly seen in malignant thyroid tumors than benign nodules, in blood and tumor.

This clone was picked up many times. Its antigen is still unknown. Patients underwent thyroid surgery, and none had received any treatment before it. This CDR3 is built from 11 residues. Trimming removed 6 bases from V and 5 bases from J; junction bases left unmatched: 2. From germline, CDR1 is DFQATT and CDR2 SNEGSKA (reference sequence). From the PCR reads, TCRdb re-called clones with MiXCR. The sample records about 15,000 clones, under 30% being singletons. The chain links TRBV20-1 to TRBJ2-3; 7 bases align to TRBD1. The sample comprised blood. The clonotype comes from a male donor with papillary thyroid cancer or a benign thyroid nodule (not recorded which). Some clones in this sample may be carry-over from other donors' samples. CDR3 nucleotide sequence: TGCAGTGCAGCAGGGGGAGATACGCAGTATTTT. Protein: CSAAGGDTQYF.